The T cell receptor (beta chain) described here comes from a study of monozygotic twins with inflammatory bowel disease. The CDR3 runs to 16 residues. Germline V gives CDR1 LGHDT, CDR2 YNNKEL (reference sequence). TCRdb re-analyzed the 5' RACE reads; it lists each CDR3 protein once, without DNA. This sample's table has 140,000 to 150,000 distinct CDR3 sequences. This chain connects TRBV3-1 to TRBJ2-2. This TCR came from a human donor with ulcerative colitis or Crohn's disease, or a healthy co-twin of an affected twin (not recorded which). The sequenced material came from blood. The CDR3 sequence: CASSQAGNAITGELFF. The whole variable domain, filled in from reference TRBV3-1 and TRBJ2-2, reads DTAVSQTPKYLVTQMGNDKSIKCEQNLGHDTMYWYKQDSKKFLKIMFSYNNKELIINETVPNRFSPKSPDKAHLNLHINSLELGDSAVYFCASSQAGNAITGELFFGEGSRLTVL.